This T cell receptor (beta chain) stems from a study of CD8+ T cells in alopecia areata. Overall study context: Severity of treated patients was scored by affected scalp percentage.

Study results and caveats: The study also sequences resident alphabeta T cells of normal skin in scalp samples. Scalp clonality, together with expanded CD8+ clones among the top 100, fell significantly with tofacitinib. Because of a solitary nonresponder, the connection of baseline CD8+ expansion to response stays uncertain.

Treatment specified: oral pan-JAK inhibitor, 5-10 mg twice daily. The germline gives CDR1 KGHSH, CDR2 LQKENI. The ends were cut back, 2 bases at V and 0 bases at J, with 8 bases in the middle. The CDR3 is 15 residues long. Details on this clone: Its antigen is currently unknown.

Extraction and reverse transcription of RNA yielded cDNA as the sequencing template. Sequencing used immunoSEQ multiplex PCR; TCRdb keeps in-frame clones, though not all of them. The sample holds under 250,000 clones, around 66% seen once. The TCR sequence derives from a human donor with alopecia areata. This chain joins TRBV18 and TRBJ1-3; no definite D call. The starting material was CD4+ T cells sorted from blood, obtained at approximately week 44, from a patient treated with tofacitinib. The DNA of the CDR3 is TGTGCCAGCTCACCAAACACGGGCTCTGGAAACACCATATATTTT. Translated, it gives CASSPNTGSGNTIYF.